Listed below are T cell receptor beta chains from one sample, sequenced in a study of shared clonotypes between healthy human individuals. TCRdb's copy holds only in-frame clones and misses some; the assay was immunoSEQ multiplex PCR. The data contain a few million clones, approximately 94% of them singletons. The material sequenced was naive CD4+ T cells sorted from blood. The receptors shown here come from a man between 18 and 35 years old in good health. The CDR3 runs from the conserved cysteine through the conserved F or W. The D gene is left open where the match is weak. Not every row has a clone size; where given, it reads once, few, many or a size class.

d_gene	abundance	v_gene	j_gene	CDR3aa	CDR3nt
-	-	TRBV9	TRBJ1-5	CASSVALNQPQHF	TGTGCCAGCAGCGTGGCGCTTAATCAGCCCCAGCATTTT
TRBD1	-	TRBV6-6	TRBJ2-3	CASSRDRGTQDTQYF	TGTGCCAGCAGTCGCGACAGGGGGACTCAAGATACGCAGTATTTT
-	-	TRBV19	TRBJ1-2	CASSIWQGTNYGYTF	TGTGCCAGTAGTATTTGGCAGGGGACTAACTATGGCTACACCTTC
TRBD1	-	TRBV18	TRBJ1-6	CASSPLDRGDSPLHF	TGTGCCAGCTCACCTTTGGACAGGGGAGATTCACCCCTCCACTTT
-	-	TRBV6-1	TRBJ1-1	CASSARVTEAFF	TGTGCCAGCAGCGCCAGGGTGACTGAAGCTTTCTTT
TRBD2	-	TRBV2	TRBJ2-7	CASLAGGKAYEQYF	TGTGCCAGCCTAGCGGGGGGGAAGGCCTACGAGCAGTACTTC
TRBD1	few	TRBV4-1	TRBJ1-2	CASSQIQGTHNYGYTF	TGCGCCAGCAGCCAAATACAGGGGACCCATAACTATGGCTACACCTTC
-	-	TRBV6-5	TRBJ2-7	CASSRNYEQYF	TGTGCCAGCAGTCGAAACTACGAGCAGTACTTC
-	-	TRBV5-6	TRBJ2-5	CASVKLDQETQYF	TGTGCCAGCGTCAAATTGGATCAAGAGACCCAGTACTTC
TRBD1	-	TRBV18	TRBJ1-1	CASSPPTGADTEAFF	TGTGCCAGCTCACCACCGACAGGGGCGGACACTGAAGCTTTCTTT
TRBD2	-	TRBV5-7	TRBJ2-2	CASSILLAGGRTGELFF	TGTGCCAGCAGCATCCTCCTAGCGGGAGGACGCACCGGGGAGCTGTTTTTT
TRBD2	once	TRBV9	TRBJ2-5	CASSVAAGGTRGETQYF	TGTGCCAGCAGCGTAGCGGCGGGGGGGACGCGAGGAGAGACCCAGTACTTC
-	-	TRBV9	TRBJ2-2	CASSASTGELFF	TGTGCCAGCAGCGCCAGCACCGGGGAGCTGTTTTTT